This T cell receptor beta chain came from a study of T cell responses to AZD1222 COVID-19 vaccine. Note on this clone: The antigen remains unidentified.

Study findings and constraints: Clonal diversity was possibly underestimated; the donors were predominantly white British and more often female.

V was pared by 4 bases and J by 4 bases, with 14 bases between. Germline V CDR1 and CDR2: LNHDA, SQIVND (reference sequence). The CDR3 length is 14 residues. Assay: immunoSEQ multiplex PCR; the TCRdb copy retains only in-frame clones and omits some. The repertoire holds under 150,000 clones, with roughly 92% as singletons. The chain links TRBV19 to TRBJ2-7; the D gene is possibly TRBD1 (6 bases). This TCR derives from an adult who received the AZD1222 COVID-19 vaccine. Sample: peripheral blood, taken 28 days after the second AZD1222 dose. The CDR3, as DNA: TGTGCCAGTAGTAACTTTGGACAGAATTACGAGCAGTACTTC. Encoded protein: CASSNFGQNYEQYF.